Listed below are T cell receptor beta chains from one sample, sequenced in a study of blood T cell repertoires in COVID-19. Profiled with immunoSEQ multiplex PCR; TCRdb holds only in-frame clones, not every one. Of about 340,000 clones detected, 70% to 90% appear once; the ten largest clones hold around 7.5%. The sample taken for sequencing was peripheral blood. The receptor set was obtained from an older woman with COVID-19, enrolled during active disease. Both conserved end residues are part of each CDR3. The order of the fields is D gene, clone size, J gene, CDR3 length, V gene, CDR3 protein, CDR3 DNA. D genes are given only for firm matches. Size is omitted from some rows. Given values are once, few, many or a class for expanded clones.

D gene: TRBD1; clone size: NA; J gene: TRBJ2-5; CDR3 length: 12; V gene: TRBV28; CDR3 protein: CASGTDQVTQYF; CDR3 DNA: TGTGCCAGCGGGACAGATCAAGTAACCCAGTACTTC
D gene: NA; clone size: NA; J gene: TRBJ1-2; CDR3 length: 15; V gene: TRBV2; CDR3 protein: CASSGDRRANYGYTF; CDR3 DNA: TGTGCCAGCAGTGGTGACAGGCGGGCTAACTATGGCTACACCTTC
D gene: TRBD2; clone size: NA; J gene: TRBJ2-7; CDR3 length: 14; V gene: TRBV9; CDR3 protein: CASDTSGGFYEQYF; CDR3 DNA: TGTGCCAGCGACACTAGCGGAGGGTTCTACGAGCAGTACTTC
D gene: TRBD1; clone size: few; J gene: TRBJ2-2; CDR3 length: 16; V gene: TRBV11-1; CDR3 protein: CASSLGGTGGKGELFF; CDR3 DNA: TGTGCCAGCAGCTTAGGAGGGACAGGTGGCAAGGGGGAGCTGTTTTTT
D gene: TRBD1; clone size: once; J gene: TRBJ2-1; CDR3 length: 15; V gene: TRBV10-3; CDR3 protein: CAISVDRGPYNEQFF; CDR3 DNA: TGTGCCATCAGTGTCGACAGGGGGCCATACAATGAGCAGTTCTTC
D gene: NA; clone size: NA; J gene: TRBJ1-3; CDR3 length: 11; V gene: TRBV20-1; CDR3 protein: CSVTQGNTIYF; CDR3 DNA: TGCAGTGTTACCCAGGGAAACACCATATATTTT
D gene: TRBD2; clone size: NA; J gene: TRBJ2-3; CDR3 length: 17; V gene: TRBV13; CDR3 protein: CASSLAGGGGLGDTQYF; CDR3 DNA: TGTGCCAGCAGCTTGGCGGGAGGGGGCGGGTTAGGAGATACGCAGTATTTT
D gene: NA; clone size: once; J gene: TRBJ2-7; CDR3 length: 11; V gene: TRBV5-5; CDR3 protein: CASSLDREQYF; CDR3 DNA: TGTGCCAGCAGCTTGGACAGGGAACAGTACTTC
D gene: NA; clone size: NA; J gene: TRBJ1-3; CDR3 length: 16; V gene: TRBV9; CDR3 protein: CASSVGDKGLGNTIYF; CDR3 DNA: TGTGCCAGCAGCGTAGGGGACAAGGGTCTTGGAAACACCATATATTTT
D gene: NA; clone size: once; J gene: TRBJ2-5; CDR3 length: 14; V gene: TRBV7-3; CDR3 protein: CASSLMGRQETQYF; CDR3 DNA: TGTGCCAGCAGCTTAATGGGCCGTCAAGAGACCCAGTACTTC
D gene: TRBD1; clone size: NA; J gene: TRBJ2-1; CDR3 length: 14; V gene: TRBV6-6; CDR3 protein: CASSRGTGGNEQFF; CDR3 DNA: TGTGCCAGCAGTAGAGGGACAGGAGGCAATGAGCAGTTCTTC
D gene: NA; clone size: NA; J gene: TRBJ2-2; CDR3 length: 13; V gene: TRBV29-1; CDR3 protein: CSVIIQGRGELFF; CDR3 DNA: TGCAGCGTTATAATACAGGGACGTGGGGAGCTGTTTTTT
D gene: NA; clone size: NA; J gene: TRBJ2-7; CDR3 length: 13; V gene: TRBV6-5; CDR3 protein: CASSFRAGYEQYF; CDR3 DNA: TGTGCCAGCAGTTTTCGTGCAGGGTACGAGCAGTACTTC
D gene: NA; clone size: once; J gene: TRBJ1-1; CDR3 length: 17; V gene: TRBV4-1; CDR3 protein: CASSPRKGVGVNTEAFF; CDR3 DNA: TGCGCCAGCAGCCCGCGGAAGGGGGTAGGGGTGAACACTGAAGCTTTCTTT
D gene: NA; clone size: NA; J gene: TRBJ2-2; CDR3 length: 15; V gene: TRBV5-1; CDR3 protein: CASSSPSAVTGELFF; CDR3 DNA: TGCGCCAGCAGCTCCCCATCCGCAGTAACCGGGGAGCTGTTTTTT
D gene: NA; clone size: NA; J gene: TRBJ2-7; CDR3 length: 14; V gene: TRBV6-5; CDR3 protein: CASSYSISGYEQYF; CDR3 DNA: TGTGCCAGCAGTTACTCGATTTCCGGCTACGAGCAGTACTTC
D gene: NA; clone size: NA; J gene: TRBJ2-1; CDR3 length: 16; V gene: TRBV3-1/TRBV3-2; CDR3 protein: CASSYAMTRRYNEQFF; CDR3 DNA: TGTGCCAGCAGCTACGCGATGACTAGACGATACAATGAGCAGTTCTTC
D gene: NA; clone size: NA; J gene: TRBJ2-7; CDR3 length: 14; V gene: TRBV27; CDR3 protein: CASSLSRGAYGQYF; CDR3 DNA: TGTGCCAGCAGTTTGAGCCGGGGGGCCTACGGGCAGTACTTC
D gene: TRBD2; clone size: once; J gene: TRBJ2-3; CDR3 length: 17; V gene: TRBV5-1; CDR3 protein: CASSPRSSGGVTDTQYF; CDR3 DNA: TGCGCCAGCAGCCCCCGTAGTAGCGGGGGGGTCACAGATACGCAGTATTTT
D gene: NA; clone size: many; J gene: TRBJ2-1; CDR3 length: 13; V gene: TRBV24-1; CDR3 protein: CATSDPGVNEQFF; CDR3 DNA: TGTGCCACCAGTGATCCCGGGGTGAATGAGCAGTTCTTC
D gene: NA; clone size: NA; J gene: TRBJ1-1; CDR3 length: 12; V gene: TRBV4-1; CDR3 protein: CASSQGGPEAFF; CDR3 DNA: TGCGCCAGCAGCCAAGGTGGGCCTGAAGCTTTCTTT
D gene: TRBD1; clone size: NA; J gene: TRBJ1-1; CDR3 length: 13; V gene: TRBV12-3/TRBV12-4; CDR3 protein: CASGGGVGTEAFF; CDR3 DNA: TGTGCCAGCGGAGGGGGCGTTGGGACTGAAGCTTTCTTT
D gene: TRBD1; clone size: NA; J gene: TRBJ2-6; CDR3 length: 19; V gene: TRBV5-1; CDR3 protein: CASSLGQGAGWSGANVLTF; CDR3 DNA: TGCGCCAGCAGCTTGGGACAGGGGGCGGGTTGGTCTGGGGCCAACGTCCTGACTTTC
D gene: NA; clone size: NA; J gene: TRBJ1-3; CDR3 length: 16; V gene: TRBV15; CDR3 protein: CATSRRGGGSGNTIYF; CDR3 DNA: TGTGCCACCAGCAGACGGGGAGGGGGGTCGGGAAACACCATATATTTT
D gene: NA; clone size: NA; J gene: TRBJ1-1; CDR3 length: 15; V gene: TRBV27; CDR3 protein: CASSPRQPRSTEAFF; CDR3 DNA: TGTGCCAGCAGTCCACGACAGCCCAGGAGCACTGAAGCTTTCTTT
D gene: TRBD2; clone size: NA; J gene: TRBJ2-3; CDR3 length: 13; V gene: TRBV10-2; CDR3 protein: CAGKAGLTDTQYF; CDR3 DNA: TGCGCCGGAAAAGCGGGGCTGACAGATACGCAGTATTTT
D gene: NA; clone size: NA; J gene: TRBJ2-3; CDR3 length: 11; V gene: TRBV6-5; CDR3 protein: CASRWADTQYF; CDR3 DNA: TGTGCCAGCAGGTGGGCGGATACGCAGTATTTT
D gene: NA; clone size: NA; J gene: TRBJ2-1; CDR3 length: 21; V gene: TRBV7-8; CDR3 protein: CASSLVLGIRGGSSSYNEQFF; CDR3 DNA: TGTGCCAGCAGCTTAGTCCTCGGTATACGAGGCGGTTCTAGCTCCTACAATGAGCAGTTCTTC
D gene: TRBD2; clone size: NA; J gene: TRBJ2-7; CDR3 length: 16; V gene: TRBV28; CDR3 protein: CASTTGSGGPSYEQYF; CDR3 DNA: TGTGCCAGCACCACAGGTAGCGGGGGGCCCTCCTACGAGCAGTACTTC
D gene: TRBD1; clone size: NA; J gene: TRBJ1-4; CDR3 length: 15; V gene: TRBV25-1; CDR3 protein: CASSYTGTGDEKLFF; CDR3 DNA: TGTGCCAGCAGCTACACCGGGACAGGGGATGAAAAACTGTTTTTT
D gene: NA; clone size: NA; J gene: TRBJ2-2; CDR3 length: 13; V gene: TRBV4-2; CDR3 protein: CASSRREAGELFF; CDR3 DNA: TGTGCCAGCAGCCGGAGGGAGGCCGGGGAGCTGTTTTTT
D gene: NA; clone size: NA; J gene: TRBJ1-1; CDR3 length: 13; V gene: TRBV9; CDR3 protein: CASRRGSGTEAFF; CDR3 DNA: TGTGCCAGTCGCCGTGGATCCGGGACTGAAGCTTTCTTT
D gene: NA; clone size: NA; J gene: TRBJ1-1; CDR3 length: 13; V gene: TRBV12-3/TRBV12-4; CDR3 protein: CASSLGEGTEAFF; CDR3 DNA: TGTGCCAGCAGTTTGGGGGAGGGCACTGAAGCTTTCTTT
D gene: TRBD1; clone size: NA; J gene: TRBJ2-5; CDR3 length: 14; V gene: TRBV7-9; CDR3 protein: CASSSTGAQETQYF; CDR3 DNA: TGTGCCAGCAGTTCTACAGGGGCCCAAGAGACCCAGTACTTC
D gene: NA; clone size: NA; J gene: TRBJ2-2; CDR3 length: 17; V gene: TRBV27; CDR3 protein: CASSRQRMIGNTGELFF; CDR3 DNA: TGTGCCAGCAGTAGACAAAGGATGATTGGCAACACCGGGGAGCTGTTTTTT
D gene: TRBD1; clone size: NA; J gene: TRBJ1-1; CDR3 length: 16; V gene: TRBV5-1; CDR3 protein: CASSLDLQGAGTEAFF; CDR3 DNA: TGCGCCAGCAGCTTGGATCTACAGGGGGCAGGCACTGAAGCTTTCTTT
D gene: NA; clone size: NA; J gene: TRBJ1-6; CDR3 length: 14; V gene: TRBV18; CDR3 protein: CASSPGTRGSPLHF; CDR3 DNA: TGTGCCAGCTCACCCGGGACGCGGGGTTCACCCCTCCACTTT
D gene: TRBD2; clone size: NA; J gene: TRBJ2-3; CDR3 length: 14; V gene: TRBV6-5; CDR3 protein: CASRSGGGTDTQYF; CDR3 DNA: TGTGCCAGCAGATCCGGGGGAGGGACAGATACGCAGTATTTT
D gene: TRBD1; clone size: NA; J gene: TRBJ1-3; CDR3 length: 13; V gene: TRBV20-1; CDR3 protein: CSASPGGGNTIYF; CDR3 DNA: TGCAGTGCTAGTCCAGGGGGTGGAAACACCATATATTTT
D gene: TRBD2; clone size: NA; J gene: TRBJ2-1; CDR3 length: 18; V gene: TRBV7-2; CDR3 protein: CASSLGLAGVPAYNEQFF; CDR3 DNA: TGTGCCAGCAGCTTAGGTCTAGCGGGGGTGCCAGCCTACAATGAGCAGTTCTTC
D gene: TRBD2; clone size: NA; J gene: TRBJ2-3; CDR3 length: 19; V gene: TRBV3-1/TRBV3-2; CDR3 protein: CASSQDFKALAGTRDTQYF; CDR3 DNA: TGTGCCAGCAGCCAAGATTTTAAGGCGCTAGCGGGTACGAGAGATACGCAGTATTTT
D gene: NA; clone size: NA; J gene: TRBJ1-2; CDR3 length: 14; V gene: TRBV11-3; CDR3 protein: CASSLGQTNYGYTF; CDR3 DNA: TGTGCCAGCAGCTTAGGACAGACTAACTATGGCTACACCTTC
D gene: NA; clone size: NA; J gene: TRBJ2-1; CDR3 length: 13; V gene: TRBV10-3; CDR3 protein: CAISERGINEQFF; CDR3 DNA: TGTGCCATCAGTGAGCGGGGGATAAATGAGCAGTTCTTC
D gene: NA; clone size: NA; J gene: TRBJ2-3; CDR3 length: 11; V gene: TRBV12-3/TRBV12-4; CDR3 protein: CASTDYHTQYF; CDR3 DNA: TGTGCCAGCACCGACTATCATACGCAGTATTTT
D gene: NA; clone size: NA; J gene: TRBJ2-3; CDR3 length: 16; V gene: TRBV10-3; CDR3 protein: CAISAAGDPSTDTQYF; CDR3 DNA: TGTGCCATCAGTGCAGCAGGGGACCCTAGCACAGATACGCAGTATTTT
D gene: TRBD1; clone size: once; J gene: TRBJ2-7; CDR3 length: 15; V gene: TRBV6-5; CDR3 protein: CASSYAPGQSYEQYF; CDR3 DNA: TGTGCCAGCAGTTACGCTCCGGGACAGTCCTACGAGCAGTACTTC
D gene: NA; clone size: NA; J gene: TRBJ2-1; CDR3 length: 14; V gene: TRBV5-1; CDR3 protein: CASSIQGSDNEQFF; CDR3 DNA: TGCGCCAGCAGCATACAGGGAAGCGACAATGAGCAGTTCTTC
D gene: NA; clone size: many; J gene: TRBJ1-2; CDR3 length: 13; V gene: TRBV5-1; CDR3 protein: CASSLAGVGGYTF; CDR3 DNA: TGCGCCAGCAGCTTGGCAGGGGTTGGTGGCTACACCTTC
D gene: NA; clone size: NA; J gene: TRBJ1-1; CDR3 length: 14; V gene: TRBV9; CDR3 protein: CASNPRGENTEAFF; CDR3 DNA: TGTGCCAGCAACCCTCGGGGTGAGAACACTGAAGCTTTCTTT
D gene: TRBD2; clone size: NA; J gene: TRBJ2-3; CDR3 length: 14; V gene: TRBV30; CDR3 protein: CACRLAGAKDTQYF; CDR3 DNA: TGTGCCTGCCGACTAGCGGGGGCCAAAGATACGCAGTATTTT
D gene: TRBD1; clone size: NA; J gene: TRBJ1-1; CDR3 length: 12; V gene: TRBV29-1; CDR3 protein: CSAGTGNTEAFF; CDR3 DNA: TGCAGCGCCGGGACAGGGAACACTGAAGCTTTCTTT
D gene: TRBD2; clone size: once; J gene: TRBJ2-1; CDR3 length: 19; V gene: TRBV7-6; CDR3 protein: CASSSTPGLAGGLGNEQFF; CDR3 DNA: TGTGCCAGCAGTTCGACCCCGGGACTAGCGGGGGGGCTGGGCAATGAGCAGTTCTTC
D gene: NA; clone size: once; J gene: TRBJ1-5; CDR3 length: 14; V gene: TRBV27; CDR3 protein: CASSPPPGDQPQHF; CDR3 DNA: TGTGCCAGCAGTCCTCCACCAGGGGATCAGCCCCAGCATTTT